This record concerns one TCR beta chain sequence. Its antigen remains unknown. The table came from immunoSEQ multiplex PCR; TCRdb's copy has only in-frame clones and leaves some out. Among 60,000 to 85,000 clones listed, 93% were seen once. The source of the sample is a study of brain T cells in children with intractable seizures. Study-wide points: Only CDR3 sequence similarity suggested viral specificity, without known HCMV serostatus.

Sequencing was limited to surgery cases with top T cell transcript signatures in brain tissue. Before surgery, patients took at least one anti-epileptic drug. Trimming cost V 7 bases and J 3 bases, with 15 bases left between them. This CDR3 contains 14 residues. CDR1 and CDR2 from the germline V gene are SNHLY and FYNNEI. Sample: peripheral blood, taken at surgery. The TCR was taken from a boy under three years old with tuberous sclerosis and intractable seizures. The chain combines TRBV2 with TRBJ1-2; D call uncertain. Written as DNA, the CDR3 is TGTGCCAGCATCCTCGACACCCCCTACTATGGCTACACCTTC. Translating it yields CASILDTPYYGYTF.